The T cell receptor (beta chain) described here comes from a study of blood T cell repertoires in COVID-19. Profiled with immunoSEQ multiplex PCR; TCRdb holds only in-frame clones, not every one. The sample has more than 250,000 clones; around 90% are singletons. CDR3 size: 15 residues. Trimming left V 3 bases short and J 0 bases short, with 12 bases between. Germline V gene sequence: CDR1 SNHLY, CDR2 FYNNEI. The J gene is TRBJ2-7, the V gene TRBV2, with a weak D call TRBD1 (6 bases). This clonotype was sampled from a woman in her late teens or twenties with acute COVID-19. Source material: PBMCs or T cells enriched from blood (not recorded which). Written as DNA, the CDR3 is TGTGCCAGCAGTGAGCAGGGGACCCTCTCCTACGAGCAGTACTTC. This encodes CASSEQGTLSYEQYF.